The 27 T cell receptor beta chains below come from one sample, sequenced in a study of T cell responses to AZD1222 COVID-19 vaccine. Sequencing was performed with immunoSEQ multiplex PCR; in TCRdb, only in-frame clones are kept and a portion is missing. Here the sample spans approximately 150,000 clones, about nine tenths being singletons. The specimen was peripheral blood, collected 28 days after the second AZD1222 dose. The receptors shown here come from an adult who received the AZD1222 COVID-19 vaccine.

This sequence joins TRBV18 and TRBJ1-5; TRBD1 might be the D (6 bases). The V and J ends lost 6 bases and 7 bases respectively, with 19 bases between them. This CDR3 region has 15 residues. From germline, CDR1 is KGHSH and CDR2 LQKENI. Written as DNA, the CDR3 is TGTGCCAGCTCGCCGGACGTCCTGCAGGGGCAGCCCCAGCATTTT. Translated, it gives CASSPDVLQGQPQHF.

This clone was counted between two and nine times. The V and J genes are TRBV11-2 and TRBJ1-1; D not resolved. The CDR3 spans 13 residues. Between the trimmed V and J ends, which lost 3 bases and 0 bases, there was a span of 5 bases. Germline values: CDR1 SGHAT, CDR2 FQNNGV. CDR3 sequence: CASSLTMNTEAFF. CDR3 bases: TGTGCCAGCAGCTTGACAATGAACACTGAAGCTTTCTTT.

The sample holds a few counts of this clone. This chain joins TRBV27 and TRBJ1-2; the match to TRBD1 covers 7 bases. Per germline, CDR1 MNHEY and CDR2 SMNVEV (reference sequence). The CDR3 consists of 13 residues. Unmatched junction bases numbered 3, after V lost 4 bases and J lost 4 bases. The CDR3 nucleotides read TGTGCCAGCAGTTCCTACAGGGGCTATGGCTACACCTTC. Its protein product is CASSSYRGYGYTF.

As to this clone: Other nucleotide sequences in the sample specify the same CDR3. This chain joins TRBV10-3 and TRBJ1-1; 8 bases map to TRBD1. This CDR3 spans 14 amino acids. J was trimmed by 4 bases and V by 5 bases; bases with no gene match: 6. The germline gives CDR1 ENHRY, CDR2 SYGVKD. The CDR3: CAISPGQGGTEAFF. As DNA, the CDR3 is TGTGCCATCAGTCCCGGACAGGGAGGCACTGAAGCTTTCTTT.

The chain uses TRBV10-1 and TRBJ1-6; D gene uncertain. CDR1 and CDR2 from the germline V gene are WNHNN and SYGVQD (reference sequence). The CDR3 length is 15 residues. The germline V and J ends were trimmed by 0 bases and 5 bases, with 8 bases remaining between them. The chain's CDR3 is CASSESKEDNSPLHF. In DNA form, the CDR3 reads TGCGCCAGCAGTGAGTCGAAGGAGGATAATTCACCCCTCCACTTT.

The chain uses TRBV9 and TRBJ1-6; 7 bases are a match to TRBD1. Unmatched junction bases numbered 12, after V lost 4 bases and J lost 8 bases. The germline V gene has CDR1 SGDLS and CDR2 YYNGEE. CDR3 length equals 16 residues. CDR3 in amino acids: CASSLLPRGEDSPLHF. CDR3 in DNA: TGTGCCAGCAGCCTCCTCCCCAGGGGGGAGGATTCACCCCTCCACTTT.

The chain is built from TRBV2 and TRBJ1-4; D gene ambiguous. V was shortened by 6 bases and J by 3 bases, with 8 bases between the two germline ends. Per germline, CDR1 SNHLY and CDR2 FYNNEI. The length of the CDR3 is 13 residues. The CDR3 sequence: CASRWRANEKLFF. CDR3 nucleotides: TGTGCCAGCAGGTGGAGGGCTAATGAAAAACTGTTTTTT.

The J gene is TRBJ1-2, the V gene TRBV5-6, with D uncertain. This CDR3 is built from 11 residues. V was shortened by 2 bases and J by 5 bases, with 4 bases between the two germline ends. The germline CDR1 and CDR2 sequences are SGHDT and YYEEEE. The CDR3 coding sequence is TGTGCCAGCAGCTTACAGTATGGCTACACCTTC. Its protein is CASSLQYGYTF.

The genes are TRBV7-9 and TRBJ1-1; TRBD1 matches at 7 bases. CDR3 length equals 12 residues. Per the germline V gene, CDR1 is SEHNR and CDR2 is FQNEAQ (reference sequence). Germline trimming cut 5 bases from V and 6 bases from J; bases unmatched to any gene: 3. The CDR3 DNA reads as TGTGCCAGCAGCCGACAGGGAGCTGAAGCTTTCTTT. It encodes CASSRQGAEAFF.

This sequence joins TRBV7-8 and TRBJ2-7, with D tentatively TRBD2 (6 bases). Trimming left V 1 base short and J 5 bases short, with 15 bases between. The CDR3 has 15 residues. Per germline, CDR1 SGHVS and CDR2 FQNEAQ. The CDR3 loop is CASSLGVAGRDEQYV. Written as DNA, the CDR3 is TGTGCCAGCAGCTTAGGTGTGGCCGGGAGAGACGAGCAGTACGTC.

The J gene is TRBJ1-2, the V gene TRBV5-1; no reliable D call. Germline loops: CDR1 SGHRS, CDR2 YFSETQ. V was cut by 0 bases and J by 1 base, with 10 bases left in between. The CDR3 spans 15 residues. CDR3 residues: CASSLGLSLNYGYTF. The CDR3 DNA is TGCGCCAGCAGCTTGGGACTCTCTCTTAACTATGGCTACACCTTC.

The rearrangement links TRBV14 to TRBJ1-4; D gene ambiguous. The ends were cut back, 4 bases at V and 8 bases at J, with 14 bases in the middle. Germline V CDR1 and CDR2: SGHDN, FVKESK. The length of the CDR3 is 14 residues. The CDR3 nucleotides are TGTGCCAGCAGCCCCTTTGGGGTAAGAGAAAAACTGTTTTTT. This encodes CASSPFGVREKLFF.

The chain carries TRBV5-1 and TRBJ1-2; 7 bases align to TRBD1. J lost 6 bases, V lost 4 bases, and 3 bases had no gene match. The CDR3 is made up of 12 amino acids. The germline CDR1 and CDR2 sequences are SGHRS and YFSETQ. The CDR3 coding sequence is TGCGCCAGCAGCATGGACAGGAATGGCTACACCTTC. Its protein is CASSMDRNGYTF.

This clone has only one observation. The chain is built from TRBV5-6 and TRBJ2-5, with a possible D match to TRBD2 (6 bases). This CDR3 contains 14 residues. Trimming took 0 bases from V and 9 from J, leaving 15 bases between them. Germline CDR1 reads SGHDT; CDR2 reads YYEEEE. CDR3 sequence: CASSLDGGTSAQYF. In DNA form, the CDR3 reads TGTGCCAGCAGCTTGGATGGCGGGACGTCGGCCCAGTACTTC. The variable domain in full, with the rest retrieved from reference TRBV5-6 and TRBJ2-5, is DAGVTQSPTHLIKTRGQQVTLRCSPKSGHDTVSWYQQALGQGPQFIFQYYEEEERQRGNFPDRFSGHQFPNYSSELNVNALLLGDSALYLCASSLDGGTSAQYFGPGTRLLVL.

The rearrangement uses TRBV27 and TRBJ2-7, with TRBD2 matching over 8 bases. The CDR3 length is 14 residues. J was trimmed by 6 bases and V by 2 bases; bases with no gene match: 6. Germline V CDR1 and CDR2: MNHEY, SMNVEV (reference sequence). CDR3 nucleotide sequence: TGTGCCAGCAGTTTACCCGGGGGGGCGGGCGAGCAGTACGTC. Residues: CASSLPGGAGEQYV.

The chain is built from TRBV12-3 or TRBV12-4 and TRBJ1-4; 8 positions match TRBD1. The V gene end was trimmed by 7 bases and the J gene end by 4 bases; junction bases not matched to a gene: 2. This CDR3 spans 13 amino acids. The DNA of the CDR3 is TGTGCCAGCACGACAGGGGTTAATGAAAAACTGTTTTTT. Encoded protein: CASTTGVNEKLFF.

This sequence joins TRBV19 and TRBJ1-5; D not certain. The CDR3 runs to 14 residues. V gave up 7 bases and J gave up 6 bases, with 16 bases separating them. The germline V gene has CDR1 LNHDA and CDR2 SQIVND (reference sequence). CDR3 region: CASMPLGVGQPQHF. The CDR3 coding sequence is TGTGCCAGTATGCCCTTAGGTGTAGGTCAGCCCCAGCATTTT.

CDR3 nucleotides: TGCAGCGTGACCGGGACAGGGCGTAATGAGCAGTTCTTC. Translating gives CSVTGTGRNEQFF. The rearrangement joins TRBV29-1 to TRBJ2-1, with 9 bases aligning to TRBD1. Germline V lookup: CDR1 SQVTM, CDR2 ANQGSEA. The ends lost 6 bases at V and 7 bases at J; junction bases unmatched: 7. CDR3 length equals 13 residues.

The CDR3 coding sequence is TGTGCCAGCAGTCAGGGGGCGAAACTGTTTTTT. It translates to CASSQGAKLFF. The chain carries TRBV6-6 and TRBJ1-4; 8 bases are shared with TRBD1. J lost 11 bases, V lost 5 bases, and 1 base had no gene match. This CDR3 has 11 amino acids. Germline loops: CDR1 MNHNY, CDR2 SVGAGI (reference sequence).

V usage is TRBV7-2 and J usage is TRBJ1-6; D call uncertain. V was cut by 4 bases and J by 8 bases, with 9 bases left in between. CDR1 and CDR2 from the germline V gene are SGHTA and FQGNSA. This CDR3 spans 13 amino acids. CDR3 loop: CASSSILDSPLHF. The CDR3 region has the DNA TGTGCCAGCAGCTCCATACTTGATTCACCCCTCCACTTT.

CDR3 coding DNA: TGCGCCAGCAGCCAAGCTAGGGGGCCCTACAATGAGCAGTTCTTC. Its translation: CASSQARGPYNEQFF. V gene TRBV4-1 combines with J gene TRBJ2-1; 7 nucleotides match TRBD1. From germline, CDR1 is MGHRA and CDR2 YSYEKL. The CDR3 consists of 15 residues. The V segment lost 1 base and the J segment 2 bases; nucleotides outside the gene matches: 2.

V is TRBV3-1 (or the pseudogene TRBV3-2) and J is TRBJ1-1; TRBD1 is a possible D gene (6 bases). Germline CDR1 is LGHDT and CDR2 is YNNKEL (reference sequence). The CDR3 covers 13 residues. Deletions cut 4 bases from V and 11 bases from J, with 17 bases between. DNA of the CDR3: TGTGCCAGCAGCCCAAACTTCAGGGGCGGCGCTTTCTTT. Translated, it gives CASSPNFRGGAFF.

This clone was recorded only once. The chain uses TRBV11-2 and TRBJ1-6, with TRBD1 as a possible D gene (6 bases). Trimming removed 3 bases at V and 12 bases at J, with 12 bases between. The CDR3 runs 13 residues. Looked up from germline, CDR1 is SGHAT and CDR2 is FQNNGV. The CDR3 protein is CASSFNLQGPLHF. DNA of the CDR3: TGTGCCAGCAGCTTTAATTTACAGGGACCCCTCCACTTT.

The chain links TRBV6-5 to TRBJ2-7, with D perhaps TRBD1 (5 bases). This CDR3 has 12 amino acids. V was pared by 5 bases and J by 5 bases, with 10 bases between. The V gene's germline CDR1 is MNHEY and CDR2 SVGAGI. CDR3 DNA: TGTGCCAGCAGTACTTCAGGGAACGAGCAGTACTTC. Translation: CASSTSGNEQYF.

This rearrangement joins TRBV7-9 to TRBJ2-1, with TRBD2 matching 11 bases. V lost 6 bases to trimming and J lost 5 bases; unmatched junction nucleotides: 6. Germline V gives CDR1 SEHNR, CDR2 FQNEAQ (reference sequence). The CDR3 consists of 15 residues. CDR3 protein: CASSPGLAVHNEQFF. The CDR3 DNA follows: TGTGCCAGCAGTCCGGGACTAGCGGTCCACAATGAGCAGTTCTTC.

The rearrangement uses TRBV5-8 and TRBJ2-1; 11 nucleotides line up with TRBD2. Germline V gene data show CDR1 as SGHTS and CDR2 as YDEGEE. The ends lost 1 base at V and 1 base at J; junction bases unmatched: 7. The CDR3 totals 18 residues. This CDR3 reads CASSLFTSGSVSYNEQFF. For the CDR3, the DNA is TGTGCCAGCAGCTTGTTCACTAGCGGGAGTGTTTCCTACAATGAGCAGTTCTTC.

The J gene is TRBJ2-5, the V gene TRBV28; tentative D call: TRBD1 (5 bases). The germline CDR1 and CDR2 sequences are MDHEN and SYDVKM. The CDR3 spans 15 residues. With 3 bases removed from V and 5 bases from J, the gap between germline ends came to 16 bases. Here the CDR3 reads CASSFIRAAEETQYF. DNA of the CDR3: TGTGCCAGCAGTTTCATCAGGGCCGCCGAGGAGACCCAGTACTTC. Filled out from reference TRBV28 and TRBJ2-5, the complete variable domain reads DVKVTQSSRYLVKRTGEKVFLECVQDMDHENMFWYRQDPGLGLRLIYFSYDVKMKEKGDIPEGYSVSREKKERFSLILESASTNQTSMYLCASSFIRAAEETQYFGPGTRLLVL.